This T cell receptor (beta chain) was found in a study of cytomegalovirus exposure and HLA in healthy donors. Study at large: Of roughly 400 genotyped donors, around 86% grouped in the Caucasian-associated ancestry cluster.

It was with 60 Vbeta and 13 Jbeta primers that the PCR ran. Profiled with immunoSEQ multiplex PCR; TCRdb holds only in-frame clones, not every one. The sample consists of 130,000 or so clones, roughly 80% of them appearing once. Germline CDR1 is SGHDT and CDR2 is YYEEEE. This CDR3 contains 16 residues. The J segment lost 4 bases and the V segment lost 1 base, leaving 9 bases of the junction unmatched. This clone was seen more than once but under ten times. The J gene is TRBJ2-5, the V gene TRBV5-6; 8 bases are a match to TRBD2. The TCR comes from a man aged 30 to 39 in good health and CMV-seronegative. The sequencing sample was made of PBMCs. The CDR3 protein is CASSLTREGLLETQYF. The CDR3 DNA follows: TGTGCCAGCAGCTTGACCCGGGAGGGCCTTTTAGAGACCCAGTACTTC.